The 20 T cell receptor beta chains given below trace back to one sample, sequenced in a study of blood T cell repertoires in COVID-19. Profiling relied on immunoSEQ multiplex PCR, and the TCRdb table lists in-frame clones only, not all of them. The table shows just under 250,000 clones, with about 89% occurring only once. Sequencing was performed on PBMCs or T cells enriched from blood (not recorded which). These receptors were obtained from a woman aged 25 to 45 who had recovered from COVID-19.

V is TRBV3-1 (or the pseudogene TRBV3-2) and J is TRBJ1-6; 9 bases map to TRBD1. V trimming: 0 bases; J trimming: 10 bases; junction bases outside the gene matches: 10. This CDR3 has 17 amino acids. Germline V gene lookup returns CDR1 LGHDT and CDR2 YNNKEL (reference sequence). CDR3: CASSQDRGTGSGSPLHF. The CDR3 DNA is TGTGCCAGCAGCCAAGATCGGGGGACAGGGAGTGGATCACCCCTCCACTTT.

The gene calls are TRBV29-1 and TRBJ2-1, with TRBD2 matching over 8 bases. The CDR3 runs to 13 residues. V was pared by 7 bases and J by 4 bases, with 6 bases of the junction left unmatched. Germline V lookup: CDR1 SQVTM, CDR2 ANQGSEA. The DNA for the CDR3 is TGCAGCGGGGCGGGAGGTCTGTACAATGAGCAGTTCTTC. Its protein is CSGAGGLYNEQFF.

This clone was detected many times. The CDR3 sequence: CASRTQGGGYTF. DNA of the CDR3: TGTGCCAGCAGGACACAGGGTGGTGGCTACACCTTC. The chain recombines TRBV12-3 or TRBV12-4 with TRBJ1-2; TRBD1 is a possible D gene (6 bases). This CDR3 is built from 12 residues. With 6 bases removed from V and 7 bases from J, the gap between germline ends came to 12 bases.

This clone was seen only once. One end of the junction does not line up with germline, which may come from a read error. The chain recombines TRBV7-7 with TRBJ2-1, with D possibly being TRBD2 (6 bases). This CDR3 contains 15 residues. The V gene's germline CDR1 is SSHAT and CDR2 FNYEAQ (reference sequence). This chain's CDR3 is CASSLQPEGYNEQFF. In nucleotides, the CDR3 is TGTGCTAGCAGCTTACAGCCGGAGGGTTACAATGAGCAGTTCTTC.

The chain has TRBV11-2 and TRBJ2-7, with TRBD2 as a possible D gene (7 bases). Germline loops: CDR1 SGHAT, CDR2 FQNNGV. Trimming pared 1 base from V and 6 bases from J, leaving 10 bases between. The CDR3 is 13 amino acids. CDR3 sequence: CASSLAGGREQYF. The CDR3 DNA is TGTGCCAGCAGCTTAGCGGGGGGCCGCGAGCAGTACTTC.

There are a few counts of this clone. CDR3 region: CASSPPASGSYEQFF. In DNA form, the CDR3 reads TGTGCCAGCAGCCCTCCCGCTAGCGGGAGTTATGAGCAGTTCTTC. The V gene is TRBV5-4, the J gene TRBJ2-1, with 10 bases lining up with TRBD2. V shed 4 bases, J shed 8 bases, and the junction held 9 bases outside the gene matches. Germline loops: CDR1 SGHNT, CDR2 YYREEE (reference sequence). This CDR3 has 15 residues.

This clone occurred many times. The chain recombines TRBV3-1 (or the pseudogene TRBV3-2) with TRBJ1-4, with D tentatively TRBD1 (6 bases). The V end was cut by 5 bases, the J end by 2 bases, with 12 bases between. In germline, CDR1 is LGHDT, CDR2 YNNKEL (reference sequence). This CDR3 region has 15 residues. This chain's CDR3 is CASSSHRVTNEKLFF. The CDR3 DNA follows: TGTGCCAGCAGCTCCCACAGGGTTACTAATGAAAAACTGTTTTTT.

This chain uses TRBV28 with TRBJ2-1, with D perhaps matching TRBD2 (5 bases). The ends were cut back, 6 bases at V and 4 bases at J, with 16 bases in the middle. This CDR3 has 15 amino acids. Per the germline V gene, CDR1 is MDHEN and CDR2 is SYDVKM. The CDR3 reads CASRPIGSGYNEQFF. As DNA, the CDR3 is TGTGCCAGCAGACCCATAGGGAGCGGATACAATGAGCAGTTCTTC.

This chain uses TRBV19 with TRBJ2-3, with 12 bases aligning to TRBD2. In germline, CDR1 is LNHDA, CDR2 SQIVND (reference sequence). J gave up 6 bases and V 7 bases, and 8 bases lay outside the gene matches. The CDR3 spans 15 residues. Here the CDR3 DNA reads TGTGCCAGTACTCCGAGACTAGCGGGAGATGATACGCAGTATTTT. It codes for CASTPRLAGDDTQYF.

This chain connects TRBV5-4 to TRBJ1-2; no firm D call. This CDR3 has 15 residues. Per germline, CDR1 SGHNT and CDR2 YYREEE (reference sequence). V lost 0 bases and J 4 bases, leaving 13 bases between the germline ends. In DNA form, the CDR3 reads TGTGCCAGCAGCTTGGAAAATTGGCCAAGCTATGGCTACACCTTC. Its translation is CASSLENWPSYGYTF. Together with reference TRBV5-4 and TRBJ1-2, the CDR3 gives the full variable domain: ETGVTQSPTHLIKTRGQQVTLRCSSQSGHNTVSWYQQALGQGPQFIFQYYREEENGRGNFPPRFSGLQFPNYSSELNVNALELDDSALYLCASSLENWPSYGYTFGSGTRLTVV.

The CDR3 DNA reads TGTGCCAGCTCACCACCCGTTTCAGAAGTGGGCGAAAAACTGTTTTTT. Residues: CASSPPVSEVGEKLFF. The chain has TRBV18 and TRBJ1-4; D is uncertain. Germline-derived CDR1 and CDR2 are KGHSH and LQKENI. Trimming removed 0 bases at V and 8 bases at J, with 16 bases between. This CDR3 region has 16 residues.

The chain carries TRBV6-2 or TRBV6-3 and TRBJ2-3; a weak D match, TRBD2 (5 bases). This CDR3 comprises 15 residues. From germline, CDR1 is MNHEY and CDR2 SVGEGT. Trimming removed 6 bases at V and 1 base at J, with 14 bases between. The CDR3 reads CASRPLAFRTDTQYF. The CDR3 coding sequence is TGTGCCAGCAGGCCTTTAGCGTTCCGCACAGATACGCAGTATTTT.

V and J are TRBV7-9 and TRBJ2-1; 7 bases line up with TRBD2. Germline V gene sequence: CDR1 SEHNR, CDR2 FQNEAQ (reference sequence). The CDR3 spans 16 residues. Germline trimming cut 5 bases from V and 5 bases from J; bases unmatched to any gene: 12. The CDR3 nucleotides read TGTGCCAGCAGCAAAGATAGACTAGCAATCCACAATGAGCAGTTCTTC. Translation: CASSKDRLAIHNEQFF.

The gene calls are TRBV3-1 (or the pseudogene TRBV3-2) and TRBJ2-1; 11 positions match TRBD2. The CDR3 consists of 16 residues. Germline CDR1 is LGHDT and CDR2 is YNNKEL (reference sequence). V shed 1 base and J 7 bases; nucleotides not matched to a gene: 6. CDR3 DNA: TGTGCCAGCAGCCAAGGGGGACTAGCGGTCGTTAATGAGCAGTTCTTC. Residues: CASSQGGLAVVNEQFF.

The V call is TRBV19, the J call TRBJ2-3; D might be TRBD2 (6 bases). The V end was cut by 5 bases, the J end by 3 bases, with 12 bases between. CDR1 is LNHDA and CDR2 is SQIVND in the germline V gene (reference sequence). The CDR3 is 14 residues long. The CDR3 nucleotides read TGTGCCAGTAGTGCGGCGGGATTAACAGATACGCAGTATTTT. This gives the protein CASSAAGLTDTQYF.

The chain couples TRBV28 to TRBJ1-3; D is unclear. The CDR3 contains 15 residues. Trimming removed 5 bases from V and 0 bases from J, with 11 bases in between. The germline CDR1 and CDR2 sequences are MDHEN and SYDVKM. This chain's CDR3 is CASSLPTGSGNTIYF. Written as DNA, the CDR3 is TGTGCCAGCAGTCTCCCTACTGGCTCTGGAAACACCATATATTTT.

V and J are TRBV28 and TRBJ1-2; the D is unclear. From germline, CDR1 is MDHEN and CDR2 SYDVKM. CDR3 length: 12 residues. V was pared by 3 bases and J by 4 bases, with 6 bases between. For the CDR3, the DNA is TGTGCCAGCAGTTTCCAATTCTATGGCTACACCTTC. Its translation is CASSFQFYGYTF.

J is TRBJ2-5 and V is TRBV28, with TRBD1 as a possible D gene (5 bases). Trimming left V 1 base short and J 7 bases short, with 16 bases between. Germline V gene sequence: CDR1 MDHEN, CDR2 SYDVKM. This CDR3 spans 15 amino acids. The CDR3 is CASSLSDSLTGTQYF. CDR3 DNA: TGTGCCAGCAGTTTATCTGACAGCTTAACGGGGACCCAGTACTTC.

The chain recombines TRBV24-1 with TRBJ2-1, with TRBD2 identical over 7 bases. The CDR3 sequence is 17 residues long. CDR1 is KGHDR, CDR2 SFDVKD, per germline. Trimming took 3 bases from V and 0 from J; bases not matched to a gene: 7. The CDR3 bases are TGTGCCACCAGTGATACCGGGGGGAGCAGCTCCTACAATGAGCAGTTCTTC. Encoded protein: CATSDTGGSSSYNEQFF.

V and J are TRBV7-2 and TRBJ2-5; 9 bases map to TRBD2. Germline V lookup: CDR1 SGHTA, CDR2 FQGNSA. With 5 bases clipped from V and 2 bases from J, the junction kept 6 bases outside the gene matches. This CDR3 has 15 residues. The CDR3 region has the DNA TGTGCCAGCAGCGCCGTTCTAGCGGGACAAGAGACCCAGTACTTC. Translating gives CASSAVLAGQETQYF.